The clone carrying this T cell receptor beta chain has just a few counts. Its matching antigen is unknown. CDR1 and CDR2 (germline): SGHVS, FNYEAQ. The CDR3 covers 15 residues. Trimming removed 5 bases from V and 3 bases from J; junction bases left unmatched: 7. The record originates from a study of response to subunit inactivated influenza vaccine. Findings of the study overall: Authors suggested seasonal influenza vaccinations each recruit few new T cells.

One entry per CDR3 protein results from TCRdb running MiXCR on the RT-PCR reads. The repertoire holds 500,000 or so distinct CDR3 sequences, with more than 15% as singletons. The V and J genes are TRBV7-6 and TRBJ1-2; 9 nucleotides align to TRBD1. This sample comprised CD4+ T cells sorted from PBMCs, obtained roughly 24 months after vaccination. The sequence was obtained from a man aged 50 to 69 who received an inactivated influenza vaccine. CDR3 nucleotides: TGTGCCAGCAGCACATACAGGGGGCTGGACTATGGCTACACCTTC. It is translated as CASSTYRGLDYGYTF.